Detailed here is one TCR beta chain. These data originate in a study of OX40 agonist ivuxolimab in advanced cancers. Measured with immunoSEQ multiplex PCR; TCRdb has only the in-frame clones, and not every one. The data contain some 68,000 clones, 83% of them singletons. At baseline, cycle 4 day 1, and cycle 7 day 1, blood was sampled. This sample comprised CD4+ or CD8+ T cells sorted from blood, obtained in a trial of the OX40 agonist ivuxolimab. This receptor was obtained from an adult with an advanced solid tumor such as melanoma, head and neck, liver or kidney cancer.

In nucleotides, the CDR3 is TGTGCCGTCCGAGGGGGACAGGGTGTGTGGGGCTACACCTTC. Translating it yields CAVRGGQGVWGYTF. The J gene is TRBJ1-2, the V gene TRBV19; 9 nucleotides match TRBD1. Trimming at V came to 11 bases and at J to 8 bases, leaving 15 bases not matched to a gene. Germline V lookup: CDR1 LNHDA, CDR2 SQIVND (reference sequence). This CDR3 has 14 amino acids.